These T cell receptor beta chains were read from a single sample in a study of low-dose radiotherapy and immunotherapy resistance in tumors. In TCRdb, the reads were re-called with MiXCR into one record per CDR3 protein. The table records tens of thousands of distinct CDR3 sequences, almost 25% of them present only once. The material was PBMCs, obtained before treatment. The receptors come from a male donor with prostate cancer. The CDR3 runs from the conserved cysteine through the conserved F or W. D genes are given only for firm matches. The size of a clone is reported for some rows only, either as once, few or many, or as a class for expanded clones.

clone size	D gene	V gene	J gene	CDR3 DNA	CDR3 protein
many	TRBD1	TRBV9	TRBJ2-7	TGTGCCAGCAGCCCCGGACAGGTCTCCTACGAGCAGTACTTC	CASSPGQVSYEQYF
many	TRBD1	TRBV28	TRBJ1-2	TGTGCCAGCAGATCTCCGGGACAGGGCTCCTTCTATGGCTACACCTTC	CASRSPGQGSFYGYTF
.	TRBD2	TRBV20-1	TRBJ2-1	TGCAGTGCTAGACTAGCGGGAAACAATGAGCAGTTCTTC	CSARLAGNNEQFF
many	TRBD2	TRBV7-9	TRBJ2-7	TGTGCCAGCAGCCCCCAGCCAGCGGGAGCGGACGAGCAGTACTTC	CASSPQPAGADEQYF
.	.	TRBV28	TRBJ1-5	TGTGCCAGCAGTTTATCAGGCCCCAATCAGCCCCAGCATTTT	CASSLSGPNQPQHF
.	TRBD1	TRBV7-2	TRBJ2-3	TGTGCCAGCAGCCGCACACAGGGGGGCAGCACAGATACGCAGTATTTT	CASSRTQGGSTDTQYF
many	TRBD1	TRBV3-1	TRBJ2-5	TGTGCCAGCAGCCATAGACAGGGTGGCCAAGAGACCCAGTACTTC	CASSHRQGGQETQYF
many	.	TRBV19	TRBJ2-7	TGTGCCAGTAGTATGGGCAGTACCTACTCCTACGAGCAGTACTTC	CASSMGSTYSYEQYF
many	.	TRBV6-2/TRBV6-3	TRBJ1-1	TGTGCCAGCAGGGAAGGACCCCAATGGGGTGAAGCTTTCTTT	CASREGPQWGEAFF
many	TRBD1	TRBV12-3/TRBV12-4	TRBJ1-3	TGTGCCAGCAGCCCGGACAGGGTCTCTGGAAACACCATATATTTT	CASSPDRVSGNTIYF
many	TRBD1	TRBV6-2/TRBV6-3	TRBJ1-4	TGTGCCAGCAGTGTGCGGACAGGGGATGAAAAACTGTTTTTT	CASSVRTGDEKLFF
many	TRBD2	TRBV6-1	TRBJ2-1	TGTGCCAGCAGTCGCCCGATTCTAGCGGGCTACAATGAGCAGTTCTTC	CASSRPILAGYNEQFF
medium-sized	.	TRBV23-1	TRBJ1-2	TGCGCCAGCAGTCAAGGGGGAAACTATGGCTACACCTTC	CASSQGGNYGYTF